The rows below give T cell receptor beta chains drawn from one sample of a study of blood T cell repertoires in COVID-19. The table came from immunoSEQ multiplex PCR; TCRdb's copy has only in-frame clones and leaves some out. This sample has under 30,000 clones, with 83% found just once. Sequenced sample: peripheral blood. These receptors originate from a human donor in a cohort sampled during active COVID-19. The CDR3 runs from the conserved cysteine through the conserved F or W. The D gene is left open where the match is weak. Size values are once, few and many counts, or a class for expanded clones, and some rows have none.

D gene	clone size	J gene	V gene	CDR3 DNA	CDR3 protein
TRBD2	NA	TRBJ2-7	TRBV7-3	TGTGCCAGCAGCGTAGCGGGAGGGGAGCAGTACTTC	CASSVAGGEQYF
NA	NA	TRBJ1-6	TRBV27	TGTGCCAGCAGTTTAGTCAGAGGCAATTCACCCCTCCACTTT	CASSLVRGNSPLHF
TRBD2	once	TRBJ2-5	TRBV3-1/TRBV3-2	TGTGCCAGCAGCCAAAGTTTGAATCCTAGCGGATTACAAGAGACCCAGTACTTC	CASSQSLNPSGLQETQYF
TRBD2	NA	TRBJ2-1	TRBV9	TGTGCCAGCAGCGTTTCGGGGAGCGGGGGGTTTGGTAATGAGCAGTTCTTC	CASSVSGSGGFGNEQFF
NA	NA	TRBJ2-7	TRBV28	TGTGCCAGCAGTTTATGGGACACCGAGTCCTACGAGCAGTACTTC	CASSLWDTESYEQYF
TRBD1	NA	TRBJ2-5	TRBV7-2	TGTGCCAGCAGCTTAGGTGGGACAGGGGGAGAGACCCAGTACTTC	CASSLGGTGGETQYF
NA	NA	TRBJ1-5	TRBV4-3	TGCGCCAGCAGCCAAGCATGGGGGGGCCACAATCAGCCCCAGCATTTT	CASSQAWGGHNQPQHF
TRBD1	NA	TRBJ1-1	TRBV28	TGTGCCAGCAGTTTAGAACGACAGGGTTCTTTCTTT	CASSLERQGSFF
TRBD1	NA	TRBJ1-4	TRBV18	TGTGCCAGCTCACCACCGGGACAGGGCCAGGGAAAACTGTTTTTT	CASSPPGQGQGKLFF
NA	NA	TRBJ1-4	TRBV14	TGTGCCAGCAGCCAGTCTACAGCTTCTAATGAAAAACTGTTTTTT	CASSQSTASNEKLFF
NA	few	TRBJ2-1	TRBV11-3	TGTGCCAGCAGAACCAATTCCGGAGGCGACAATGAGCAGTTCTTC	CASRTNSGGDNEQFF
NA	once	TRBJ2-7	TRBV19	TGTGCCAGTAGTATTTCGAGGAGTCACTCCTACGAGCAGTACTTC	CASSISRSHSYEQYF
NA	NA	TRBJ2-7	TRBV7-8	TGTGCCAGCAGCTTGGGGACAACCGATGGCTTAAAGCAGTACTTC	CASSLGTTDGLKQYF
NA	NA	TRBJ2-6	TRBV27	TGTGCCAGCACCGAATGGGGGGGCGGCATAGGGGCCAACGTCCTGACTTTC	CASTEWGGGIGANVLTF
NA	NA	TRBJ2-6	TRBV19	TGTGCCAGTAGTATCGCAGGGGACTACTCTGGGGCCAACGTCCTGACTTTC	CASSIAGDYSGANVLTF
TRBD1	few	TRBJ2-5	TRBV5-4	TGTGCCAGCAGCTTGTCGACAGGGTTGGAGACCCAGTACTTC	CASSLSTGLETQYF
TRBD1	NA	TRBJ2-3	TRBV6-1	TGTGCCAGCAGTGACACGGACAGGGTCGGGGATACGCAGTATTTT	CASSDTDRVGDTQYF
NA	NA	TRBJ2-1	TRBV6-5	TGTGCCAGCAGTTCCACAGGCGGAACGTACAATGAGCAGTTCTTC	CASSSTGGTYNEQFF
NA	NA	TRBJ2-1	TRBV10-2	TGCGCCAGCAGTGAGGAACTAGCTCTACCCTACAATGAGCAGTTCTTC	CASSEELALPYNEQFF